Shown below are 25 T cell receptor beta chains from a single sample sequenced in a study of Ad26.COV2.S vaccination and SARS-CoV-2 variants. The treatment: around 19 received Ad26.COV2.S at low or high dose, single or two shots; about 5 received placebo; per-sample allocation not given. Sample collection was performed on day 63 after the first vaccine or placebo injection. The method was immunoSEQ multiplex PCR; TCRdb's version includes in-frame clones alone and lacks a portion of them. The sample lists roughly 380,000 clones; more than 75% were seen once. This specimen consisted of peripheral blood, obtained in a trial of Ad26.COV2.S vaccine versus placebo. All receptors come from a person between 18 and 65 years old who received the Ad26.COV2.S COVID-19 vaccine or a placebo.

V and J are TRBV6-5 and TRBJ2-7, with 7 positions matching TRBD2. This CDR3 contains 14 residues. Germline V lookup: CDR1 MNHEY, CDR2 SVGAGI. The J segment lost 2 bases and the V segment lost 3 bases, leaving 4 bases of the junction unmatched. The CDR3 loop is CASSYGGEAYEQYF. The CDR3 coding sequence is TGTGCCAGCAGTTATGGGGGGGAGGCCTACGAGCAGTACTTC.

The V gene is TRBV19, the J gene TRBJ1-1, with D hard to call. V was shortened by 4 bases and J by 3 bases, with 9 bases between the two germline ends. Germline V gene data show CDR1 as LNHDA and CDR2 as SQIVND (reference sequence). This CDR3 has 13 residues. The CDR3 sequence is CASSNTADTEAFF. DNA of the CDR3: TGTGCCAGTAGTAATACAGCGGACACTGAAGCTTTCTTT.

This clone appeared a single time. The CDR3 nucleotides are TGTGCCAGCAGCTTCGCGGAAAATGGCTACACCTTC. Encoded protein: CASSFAENGYTF. The rearrangement links TRBV5-6 to TRBJ1-2; D is unresolved. The CDR3 sequence is 12 residues long. Germline CDR1 is SGHDT and CDR2 is YYEEEE. V lost 2 bases and J lost 6, with 8 bases in between.

This clone appeared a single time. The rearrangement uses TRBV12-5 and TRBJ2-2, with no clear D. Germline loops: CDR1 LGHNT, CDR2 FRNRAP. V was cut by 2 bases and J by 6 bases, with 4 bases left in between. The CDR3 consists of 12 residues. The CDR3 here is CASGLYAGELFF. The CDR3 coding sequence is TGTGCTAGTGGTTTGTACGCCGGGGAGCTGTTTTTT.

This chain connects TRBV7-2 to TRBJ1-1, with no clear D. Per the germline V gene, CDR1 is SGHTA and CDR2 is FQGNSA. CDR3 length: 14 amino acids. V lost 3 bases and J 0 bases, leaving 8 bases between the germline ends. The CDR3 DNA sequence: TGTGCCAGCAGCTTGACTCGCATGAACACTGAAGCTTTCTTT. As protein: CASSLTRMNTEAFF.

The V and J genes are TRBV3-1 (or the pseudogene TRBV3-2) and TRBJ2-1, with a weak D call TRBD2 (5 bases). The V gene lost 3 bases and the J gene lost 0 bases, with 9 bases spanning the gap. The germline V gene encodes CDR1 LGHDT and CDR2 YNNKEL (reference sequence). The CDR3 is 15 amino acids. The CDR3 coding sequence is TGTGCCAGCAGCCAGGACTCCCGCTCCTACAATGAGCAGTTCTTC. Protein: CASSQDSRSYNEQFF.

This rearrangement joins TRBV25-1 to TRBJ2-2; maybe TRBD1 (6 bases). Looked up from germline, CDR1 is MGHDK and CDR2 is SYGVNS. V lost 3 bases, J lost 5 bases, and 16 bases lay in between. CDR3 size: 16 residues. The CDR3 is CASSDYLSGQTGELFF. The DNA of the CDR3 is TGTGCCAGCAGTGACTATCTTTCCGGACAGACCGGGGAGCTGTTTTTT.

The rearrangement uses TRBV24-1 and TRBJ2-3; TRBD2 matches at 7 bases. Germline V lookup: CDR1 KGHDR, CDR2 SFDVKD. The CDR3 loop spans 15 amino acids. V lost 3 bases and J lost 6; bases outside the gene matches: 8. The CDR3 loop reads CATSDRKGRGDTQYF. DNA of the CDR3: TGTGCCACCAGTGATCGGAAGGGGCGGGGGGATACGCAGTATTTT.

The rearrangement joins TRBV7-9 to TRBJ2-3, with 9 bases matching TRBD1. Germline V gene lookup returns CDR1 SEHNR and CDR2 FQNEAQ (reference sequence). The V segment lost 5 bases and the J segment 2 bases; nucleotides outside the gene matches: 8. This CDR3 is built from 16 residues. CDR3 DNA: TGTGCCAGCAGCCCGCCGGGACAGGGAGTCACAGATACGCAGTATTTT. Residues: CASSPPGQGVTDTQYF.

The chain carries TRBV24-1 and TRBJ2-5, with 7 positions matching TRBD2. CDR3 length: 15 amino acids. Germline CDR1 is KGHDR and CDR2 is SFDVKD. The trim removed 8 bases at V and 2 bases at J, leaving 10 bases unmatched. The CDR3 DNA sequence: TGTGCCACCACTCGTTGGGGGAGGGGTCAAGAGACCCAGTACTTC. This codes for CATTRWGRGQETQYF.

The CDR3 region is CASTLAGGWDEQFF. In DNA form, the CDR3 reads TGTGCCAGCACCCTAGCGGGGGGCTGGGATGAGCAGTTCTTC. J is TRBJ2-1 and V is TRBV19, with 11 bases that match TRBD2. CDR1 and CDR2 from the germline V gene are LNHDA and SQIVND (reference sequence). Trimming removed 9 bases from V and 8 bases from J; junction bases left unmatched: 9. The CDR3 extends over 14 amino acids.

This clone turned up a few times. The chain carries TRBV7-6 and TRBJ2-1; 9 bases align to TRBD2. Unmatched junction bases numbered 9, after V lost 1 base and J lost 8 bases. This CDR3 region has 16 residues. CDR1 and CDR2 (germline): SGHVS, FNYEAQ. The CDR3 region has the DNA TGTGCCAGCAGCTTAGATGTTAGCGGGGGTTGGGATGAGCAGTTCTTC. Residues: CASSLDVSGGWDEQFF.

This rearrangement joins TRBV4-1 to TRBJ1-1, with D tentatively TRBD1 (6 bases). The CDR3 extends over 15 amino acids. Germline V gives CDR1 MGHRA, CDR2 YSYEKL. V was cut by 3 bases and J by 5 bases, with 16 bases left in between. This CDR3 reads CASSHRQVGGTEAFF. The DNA of the CDR3 is TGCGCCAGCAGCCATCGACAGGTTGGGGGGACTGAAGCTTTCTTT.

The CDR3 spells CASSWGLPYEQYF. The CDR3 DNA sequence: TGTGCCAGCAGTTGGGGGCTACCCTACGAGCAGTACTTC. The chain links TRBV6-2 or TRBV6-3 to TRBJ2-7; the D gene is possibly TRBD1 (6 bases). The germline gives CDR1 MNHEY, CDR2 SVGEGT. This CDR3 is built from 13 residues. The V gene lost 4 bases and the J gene lost 2 bases, with 9 bases spanning the gap.

The rearrangement joins TRBV13 to TRBJ2-7; D could derive from TRBD1 or TRBD2 (5 bases each). The length of the CDR3 is 14 residues. V gave up 4 bases and J gave up 2 bases, with 12 bases separating them. The germline V gene has CDR1 PRHDT and CDR2 FYEKMQ (reference sequence). CDR3 in DNA: TGTGCCAGCAGCTCGGGGCAGACTACCTACGAGCAGTACTTC. Translating it yields CASSSGQTTYEQYF.

V usage is TRBV4-3 and J usage is TRBJ1-5; D is uncertain. V gave up 0 bases and J gave up 7 bases, with 13 bases separating them. Germline V gene lookup returns CDR1 LGHNA and CDR2 YSLEER. The CDR3 spans 15 residues. The CDR3 nucleotides are TGCGCCAGCAGCCAAGAAAGGCTCCAAGGGCAGCCCCAGCATTTT. Amino acid sequence: CASSQERLQGQPQHF.

The chain is built from TRBV4-3 and TRBJ1-6; TRBD1 matches 10 bases. The trim removed 4 bases at V and 9 bases at J, leaving 6 bases unmatched. Germline loops: CDR1 LGHNA, CDR2 YSLEER. The CDR3 loop spans 15 amino acids. The chain's CDR3 is CASSPTGGSGSPLHF. Here the CDR3 DNA reads TGCGCCAGCAGCCCGACAGGGGGCTCAGGTTCACCCCTCCACTTT.

This chain joins TRBV4-1 and TRBJ2-5, with D possibly being TRBD1 (6 bases). The CDR3 consists of 14 residues. Per the germline V gene, CDR1 is MGHRA and CDR2 is YSYEKL. The ends were cut back, 1 base at V and 5 bases at J, with 11 bases in the middle. In nucleotides, the CDR3 is TGCGCCAGCAGCCAAGCGGGACAATTGGAGACCCAGTACTTC. This sequence encodes CASSQAGQLETQYF.

The genes are TRBV11-3 and TRBJ2-1, with 9 bases that match TRBD2. Germline V gene sequence: CDR1 SGHNT, CDR2 YENEEA. The trim removed 4 bases at V and 6 bases at J, leaving 13 bases unmatched. This CDR3 has 17 residues. The CDR3 DNA reads as TGTGCCAGCAGCTCCACTCCCCGGCTAGCGGGGAGCAATGAGCAGTTCTTC. Protein sequence: CASSSTPRLAGSNEQFF.

The chain uses TRBV6-4 and TRBJ1-4; D unresolved. Germline CDR1 MRHNA, CDR2 SNTAGT. This CDR3 contains 12 residues. V lost 0 bases and J lost 14, with 10 bases in between. Here the CDR3 reads CASSDSVYELFF. In DNA form, the CDR3 reads TGTGCCAGCAGTGACTCGGTTTATGAGCTGTTTTTT.

CDR3 in DNA: TGTGCCAGCAGTTTGGACGGAAACATTCAGTACTTC. This gives the protein CASSLDGNIQYF. V and J are TRBV12-3 or TRBV12-4 and TRBJ2-4, with no clear D. The V and J ends lost 3 bases and 6 bases respectively, with 6 bases between them. The CDR3 covers 12 residues.

The chain links TRBV14 to TRBJ2-7; tentative D call: TRBD1 (7 bases). Germline V gene lookup returns CDR1 SGHDN and CDR2 FVKESK. The V gene lost 5 bases and the J gene lost 6 bases, with 17 bases spanning the gap. This CDR3 is built from 14 residues. The CDR3 DNA reads TGTGCCAGCAGCGCCGGAGGGGGCAAAGGCGAGCAGTACTTC. Encoded protein: CASSAGGGKGEQYF.

CDR3 in amino acids: CASSLTSGTSGSTQETQYF. CDR3 DNA: TGTGCCAGCAGCTTAACTTCGGGGACTAGCGGGAGTACCCAAGAGACCCAGTACTTC. The rearrangement uses TRBV7-3 and TRBJ2-5; 14 bases agree with TRBD2. The CDR3 has 19 residues. The germline gives CDR1 SGHTA, CDR2 FQGTGA. The V segment lost 0 bases and the J segment 1 base; nucleotides outside the gene matches: 7.

The chain is built from TRBV6-5 and TRBJ1-1; maybe TRBD1 (6 bases). The ends were cut back, 7 bases at V and 1 base at J, with 10 bases in the middle. The CDR3 runs 13 residues. Germline loops: CDR1 MNHEY, CDR2 SVGAGI. The CDR3 nucleotides read TGTGCCAGCACCGAGGGGGGGAACACTGAAGCTTTCTTT. As protein: CASTEGGNTEAFF.

The chain has TRBV12-5 and TRBJ2-3; 7 bases align to TRBD1. The CDR3 spans 16 residues. From germline, CDR1 is LGHNT and CDR2 FRNRAP. Unmatched junction bases numbered 4, after V lost 0 bases and J lost 1 base. CDR3 in amino acids: CASGLVQGGRTDTQYF. In DNA, the CDR3 is TGTGCTAGTGGTTTGGTACAAGGGGGCCGCACAGATACGCAGTATTTT.